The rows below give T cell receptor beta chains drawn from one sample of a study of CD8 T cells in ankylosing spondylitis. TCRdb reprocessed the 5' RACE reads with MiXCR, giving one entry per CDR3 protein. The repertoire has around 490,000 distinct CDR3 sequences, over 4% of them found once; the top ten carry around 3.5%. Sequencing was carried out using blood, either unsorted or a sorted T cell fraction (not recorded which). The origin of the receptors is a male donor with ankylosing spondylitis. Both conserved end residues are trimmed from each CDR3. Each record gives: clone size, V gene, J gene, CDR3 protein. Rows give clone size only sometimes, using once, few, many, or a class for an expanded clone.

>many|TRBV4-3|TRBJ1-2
ASSPTVTNYGYT
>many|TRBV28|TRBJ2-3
ASSSSSGTSTDTQY
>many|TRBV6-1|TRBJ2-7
ASGPAAGAYEQY
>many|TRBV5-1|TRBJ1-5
ASSLGFGGNQPQH
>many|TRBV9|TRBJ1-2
ASSFGIAGYT
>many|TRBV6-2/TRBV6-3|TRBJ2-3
ASSQVLRGATDTQY
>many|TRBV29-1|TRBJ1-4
SVYSTGSDEKLF
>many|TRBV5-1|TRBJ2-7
ASSLFGSYEQY
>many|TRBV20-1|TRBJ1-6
SARDRVKGNSPLH
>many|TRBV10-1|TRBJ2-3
ASSERGAGRTDTQY
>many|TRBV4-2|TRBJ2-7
ASSFLQSGQGFYEQY
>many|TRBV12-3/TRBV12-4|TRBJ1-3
ASSTVGLGNTIY
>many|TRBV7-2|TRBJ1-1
ASSLKGGSMNTEAF
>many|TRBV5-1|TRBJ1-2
ASSPGNGLPNYGYT
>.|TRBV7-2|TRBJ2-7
ASSWGQSPRSYEQY
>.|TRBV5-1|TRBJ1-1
ASSLKSVAANTEAF
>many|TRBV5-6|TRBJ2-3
ASSLSGDYTDTQY
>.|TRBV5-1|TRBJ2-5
ASSLGLTGETQY
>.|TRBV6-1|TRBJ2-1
ASITGQGYNEQF
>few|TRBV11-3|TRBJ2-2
ASSPDANTGELF
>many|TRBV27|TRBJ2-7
ASSLESAYEQY
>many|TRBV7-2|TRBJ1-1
ASSSFIRGGEAF
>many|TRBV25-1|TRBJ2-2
ASTPRESPGELF
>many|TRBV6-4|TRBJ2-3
ASSEAVSTDTQY
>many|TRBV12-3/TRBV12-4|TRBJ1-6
ASSWGDSPLH
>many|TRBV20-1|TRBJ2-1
SARAPVGIEQF
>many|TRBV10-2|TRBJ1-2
ASRERGLDGYT
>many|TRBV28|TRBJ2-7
ASSLLTGAYEQY
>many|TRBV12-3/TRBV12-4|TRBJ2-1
ASSLLGGIPTEQF
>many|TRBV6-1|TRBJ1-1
ASSEERHTEAF
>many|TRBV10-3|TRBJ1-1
AISESIGITEAF
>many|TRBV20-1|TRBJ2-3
SARDVGRSDTQY
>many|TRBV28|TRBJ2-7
ASSVQANSYEQY
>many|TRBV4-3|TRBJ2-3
ASSQVRGRVTDTQY
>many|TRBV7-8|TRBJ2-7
ASSLVAQGYYEQY
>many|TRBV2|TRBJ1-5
ASSDVSNQPQH
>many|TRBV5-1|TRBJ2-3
ASSPEVSTDTQY
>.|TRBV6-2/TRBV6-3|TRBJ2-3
ASCRPPFGQGTDTQY